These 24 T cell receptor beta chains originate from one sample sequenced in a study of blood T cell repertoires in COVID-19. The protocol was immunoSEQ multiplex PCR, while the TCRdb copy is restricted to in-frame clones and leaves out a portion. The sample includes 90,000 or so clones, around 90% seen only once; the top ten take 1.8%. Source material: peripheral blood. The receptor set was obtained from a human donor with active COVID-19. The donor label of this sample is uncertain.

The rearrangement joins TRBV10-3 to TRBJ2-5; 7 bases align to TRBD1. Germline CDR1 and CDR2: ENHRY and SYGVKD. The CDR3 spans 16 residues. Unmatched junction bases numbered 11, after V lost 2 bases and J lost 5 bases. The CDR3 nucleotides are TGTGCCATCAGTGAGGAAAGGAAGGGGGCTGGGGAGACCCAGTACTTC. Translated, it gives CAISEERKGAGETQYF.

CDR3 amino acids: CASGLGVSSTDTQYF. The DNA for the CDR3 is TGCGCCAGTGGCCTGGGAGTGTCTAGCACAGATACGCAGTATTTT. The chain recombines TRBV5-1 with TRBJ2-3, with D possibly matching TRBD2 (5 bases). This CDR3 region has 15 residues. From germline, CDR1 is SGHRS and CDR2 YFSETQ. V shed 8 bases and J shed 0 bases, with 16 bases lying between them. The full variable domain, rest sourced from reference TRBV5-1 and TRBJ2-3, is KAGVTQTPRYLIKTRGQQVTLSCSPISGHRSVSWYQQTPGQGLQFLFEYFSETQRNKGNFPGRFSGRQFSNSRSEMNVSTLELGDSALYLCASGLGVSSTDTQYFGPGTRLTVL.

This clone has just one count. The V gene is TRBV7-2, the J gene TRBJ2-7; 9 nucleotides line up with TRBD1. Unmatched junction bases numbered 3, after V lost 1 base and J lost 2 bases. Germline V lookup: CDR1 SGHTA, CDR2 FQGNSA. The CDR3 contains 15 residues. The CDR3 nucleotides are TGTGCCAGCAGCTTAGGGGGACAGGGAACCTACGAGCAGTACTTC. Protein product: CASSLGGQGTYEQYF.

CDR3 amino acids: CASSLAGTGGNQPQHF. The CDR3 nucleotides read TGTGCCAGCAGCTTAGCCGGGACAGGGGGGAATCAGCCCCAGCATTTT. This chain links TRBV7-8 with TRBJ1-5; 11 nucleotides match TRBD1. Germline CDR1 and CDR2: SGHVS and FQNEAQ. This CDR3 contains 16 residues. J was trimmed by 4 bases and V by 0 bases; bases with no gene match: 2.

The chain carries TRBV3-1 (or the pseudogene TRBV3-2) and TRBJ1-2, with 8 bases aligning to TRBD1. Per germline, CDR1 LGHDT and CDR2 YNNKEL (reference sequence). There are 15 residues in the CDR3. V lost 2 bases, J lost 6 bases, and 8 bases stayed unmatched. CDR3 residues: CASSQLRTGTDGYTF. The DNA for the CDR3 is TGTGCCAGCAGCCAATTAAGGACAGGGACCGATGGCTACACCTTC.

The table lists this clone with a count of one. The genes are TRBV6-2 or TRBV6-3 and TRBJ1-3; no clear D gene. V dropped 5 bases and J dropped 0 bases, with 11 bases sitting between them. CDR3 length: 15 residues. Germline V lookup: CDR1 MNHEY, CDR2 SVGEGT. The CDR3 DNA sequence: TGTGCCAGCAGTCGCTACTCTTCCTCTGGAAACACCATATATTTT. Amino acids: CASSRYSSSGNTIYF.

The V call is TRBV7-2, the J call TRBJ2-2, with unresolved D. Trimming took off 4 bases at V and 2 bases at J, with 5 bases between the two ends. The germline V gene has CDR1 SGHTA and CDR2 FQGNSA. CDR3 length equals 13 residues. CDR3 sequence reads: CASSSTNTGELFF. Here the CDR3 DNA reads TGTGCCAGCAGCTCGACTAACACCGGGGAGCTGTTTTTT.

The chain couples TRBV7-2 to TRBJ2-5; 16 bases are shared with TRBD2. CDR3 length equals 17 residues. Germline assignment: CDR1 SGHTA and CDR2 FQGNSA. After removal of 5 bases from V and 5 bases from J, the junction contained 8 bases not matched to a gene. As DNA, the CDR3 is TGTGCCAGCAGCCCCGGGACTAGCGGGGGGGCGTGGGAGACCCAGTACTTC. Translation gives CASSPGTSGGAWETQYF. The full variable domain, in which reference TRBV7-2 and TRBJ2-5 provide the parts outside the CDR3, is GAGVSQSPSNKVTEKGKDVELRCDPISGHTALYWYRQSLGQGLEFLIYFQGNSAPDKSGLPSDRFSAERTGGSVSTLTIQRTQQEDSAVYLCASSPGTSGGAWETQYFGPGTRLLVL.

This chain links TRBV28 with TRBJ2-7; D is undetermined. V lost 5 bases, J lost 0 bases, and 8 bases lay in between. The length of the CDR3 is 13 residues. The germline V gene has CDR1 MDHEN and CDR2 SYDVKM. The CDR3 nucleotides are TGTGCCAGCAGTCTGACAACCTCCTACGAGCAGTACTTC. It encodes CASSLTTSYEQYF.

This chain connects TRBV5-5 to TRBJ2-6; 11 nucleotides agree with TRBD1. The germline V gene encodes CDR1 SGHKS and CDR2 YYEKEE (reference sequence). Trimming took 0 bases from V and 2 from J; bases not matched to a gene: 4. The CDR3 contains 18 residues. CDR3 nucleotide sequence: TGTGCCAGCAGCTTGGTTATGGGACAGGGGGCTGGGGCCAACGTCCTGACTTTC. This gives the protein CASSLVMGQGAGANVLTF.

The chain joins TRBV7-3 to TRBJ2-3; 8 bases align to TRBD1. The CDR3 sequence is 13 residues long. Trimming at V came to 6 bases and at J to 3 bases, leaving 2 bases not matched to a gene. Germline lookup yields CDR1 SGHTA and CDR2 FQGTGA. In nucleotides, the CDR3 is TGTGCCAGCAGACGACAGGGGACAGATACGCAGTATTTT. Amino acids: CASRRQGTDTQYF.

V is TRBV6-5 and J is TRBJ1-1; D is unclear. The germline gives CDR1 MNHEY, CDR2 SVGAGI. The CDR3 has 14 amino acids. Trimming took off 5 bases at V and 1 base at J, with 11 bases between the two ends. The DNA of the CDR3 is TGTGCCAGCAGTCTAAAACCGGGGAACACTGAAGCTTTCTTT. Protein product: CASSLKPGNTEAFF.

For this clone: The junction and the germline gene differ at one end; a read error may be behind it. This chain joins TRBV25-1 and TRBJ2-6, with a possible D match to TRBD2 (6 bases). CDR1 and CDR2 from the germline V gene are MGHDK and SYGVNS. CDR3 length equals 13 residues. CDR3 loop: CASSGSGANVLTF. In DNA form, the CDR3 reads TGTGCTAGCAGCGGGTCTGGGGCCAACGTCCTGACTTTC.

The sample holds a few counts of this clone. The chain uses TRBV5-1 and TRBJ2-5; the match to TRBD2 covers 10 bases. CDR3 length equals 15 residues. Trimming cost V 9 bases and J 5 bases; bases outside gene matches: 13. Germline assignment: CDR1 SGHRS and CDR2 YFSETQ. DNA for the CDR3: TGCGCCACCCAGGAAGCGGGGGGGCCAGGGGAGACCCAGTACTTC. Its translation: CATQEAGGPGETQYF.

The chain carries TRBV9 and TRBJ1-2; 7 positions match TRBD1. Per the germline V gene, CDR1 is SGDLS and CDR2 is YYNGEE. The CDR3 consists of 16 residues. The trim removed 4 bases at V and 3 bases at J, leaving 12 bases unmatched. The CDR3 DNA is TGTGCCAGCAGCCCCCGGCGTCAGGGGGTACACTATGGCTACACCTTC. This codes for CASSPRRQGVHYGYTF.

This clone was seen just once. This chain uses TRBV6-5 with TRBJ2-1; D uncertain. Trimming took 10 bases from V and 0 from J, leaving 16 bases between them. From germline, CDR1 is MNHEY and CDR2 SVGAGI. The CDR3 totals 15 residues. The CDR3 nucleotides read TGTGCCACCAGCCCCAGGTTGAGCTCCTACAATGAGCAGTTCTTC. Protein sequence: CATSPRLSSYNEQFF.

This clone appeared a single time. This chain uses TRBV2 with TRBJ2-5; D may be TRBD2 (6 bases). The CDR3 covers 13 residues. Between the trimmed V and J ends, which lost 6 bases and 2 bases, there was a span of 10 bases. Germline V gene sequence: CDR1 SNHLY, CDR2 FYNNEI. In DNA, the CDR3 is TGTGCCAGCAGCGGGGGAAGGCAAGAGACCCAGTACTTC. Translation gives CASSGGRQETQYF. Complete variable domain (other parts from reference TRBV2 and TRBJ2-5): EPEVTQTPSHQVTQMGQEVILRCVPISNHLYFYWYRQILGQKVEFLVSFYNNEISEKSEIFDDQFSVERPDGSNFTLKIRSTKLEDSAMYFCASSGGRQETQYFGPGTRLLVL.

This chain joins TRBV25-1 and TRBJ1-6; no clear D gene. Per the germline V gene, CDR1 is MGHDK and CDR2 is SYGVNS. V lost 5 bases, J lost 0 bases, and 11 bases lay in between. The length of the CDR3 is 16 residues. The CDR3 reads CASSSSGLSYNSPLHF. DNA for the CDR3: TGTGCCAGCAGTTCGAGTGGGCTCTCCTATAATTCACCCCTCCACTTT.

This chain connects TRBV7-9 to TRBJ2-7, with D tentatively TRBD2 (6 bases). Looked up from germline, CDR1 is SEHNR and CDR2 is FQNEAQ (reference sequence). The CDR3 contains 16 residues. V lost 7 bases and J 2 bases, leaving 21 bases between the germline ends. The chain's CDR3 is CASTQTPGLLTYEQYF. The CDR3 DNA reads TGTGCCAGCACCCAGACCCCGGGACTGCTAACCTACGAGCAGTACTTC.

CDR3 protein: CASSLLAGGGEKLFF. The DNA for the CDR3 is TGCGCCAGCAGCTTGCTAGCCGGCGGGGGGGAAAAACTGTTTTTT. The rearrangement links TRBV5-1 to TRBJ1-4; D might be TRBD1 (5 bases). This CDR3 contains 15 residues. V dropped 1 base and J dropped 8 bases, with 15 bases sitting between them. From germline, CDR1 is SGHRS and CDR2 YFSETQ.

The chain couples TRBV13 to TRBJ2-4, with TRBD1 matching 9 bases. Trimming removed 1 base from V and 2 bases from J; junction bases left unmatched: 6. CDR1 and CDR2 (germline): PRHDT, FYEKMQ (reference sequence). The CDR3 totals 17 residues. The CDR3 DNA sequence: TGTGCCAGCAGCTTAGAGGGGACAGGGTTTCCCAAAAACATTCAGTACTTC. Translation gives CASSLEGTGFPKNIQYF.

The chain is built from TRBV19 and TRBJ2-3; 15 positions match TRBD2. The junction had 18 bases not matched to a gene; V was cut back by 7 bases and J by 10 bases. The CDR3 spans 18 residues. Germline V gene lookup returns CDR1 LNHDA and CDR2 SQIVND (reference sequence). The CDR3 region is CASTQEEGLAGGLAPQYF. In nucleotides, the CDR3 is TGTGCCAGTACCCAAGAAGAGGGACTAGCGGGGGGCCTGGCTCCGCAGTATTTT.

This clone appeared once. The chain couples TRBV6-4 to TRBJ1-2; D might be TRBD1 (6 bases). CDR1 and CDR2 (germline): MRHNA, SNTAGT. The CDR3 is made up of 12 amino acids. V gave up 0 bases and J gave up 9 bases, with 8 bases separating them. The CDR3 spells CASSDSQGSYTF. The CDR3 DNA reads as TGTGCCAGCAGTGACTCGCAGGGGAGCTACACCTTC.

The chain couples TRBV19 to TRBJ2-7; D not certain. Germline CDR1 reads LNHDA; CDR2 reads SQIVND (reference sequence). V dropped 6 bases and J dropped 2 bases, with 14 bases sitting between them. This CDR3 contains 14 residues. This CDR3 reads CASRDPGDTYEQYF. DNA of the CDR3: TGTGCCAGTAGGGATCCGGGTGATACCTACGAGCAGTACTTC.